Following are 24 T cell receptor beta chains from one sample sequenced in a study of blood T cell repertoires in COVID-19. TCRdb's copy holds only in-frame clones and misses some; the assay was immunoSEQ multiplex PCR. The sample holds 250,000 to 350,000 clones, around 91% seen once. The sequenced sample consisted of peripheral blood. The receptors shown here come from a woman in her fifties or sixties with acute or convalescent COVID-19.

This clone occurred a few times. The rearrangement joins TRBV7-3 to TRBJ2-2; D is perhaps TRBD2 (5 bases). The germline V and J ends were trimmed by 6 bases and 5 bases, with 10 bases remaining between them. This CDR3 has 13 amino acids. Germline V CDR1 and CDR2: SGHTA, FQGTGA. CDR3 protein: CASREGLTGELFF. CDR3 sequence (DNA): TGTGCCAGCAGAGAAGGACTGACCGGGGAGCTGTTTTTT.

The rearrangement joins TRBV6-5 to TRBJ2-1; TRBD1 agrees at 7 bases. The J segment lost 10 bases and the V segment lost 5 bases, leaving 8 bases of the junction unmatched. Germline loops: CDR1 MNHEY, CDR2 SVGAGI. The CDR3 has 13 amino acids. In DNA form, the CDR3 reads TGTGCCAGCAGTACACAGGGGAATAAGGAGCAGTTCTTC. Protein: CASSTQGNKEQFF.

The chain recombines TRBV28 with TRBJ1-2; the D is unclear. Trimming left V 7 bases short and J 6 bases short, with 18 bases between. Germline values: CDR1 MDHEN, CDR2 SYDVKM. This CDR3 has 14 amino acids. As DNA, the CDR3 is TGTGCCAGCACCCCACCAGAGGGTACCCATGGCTACACCTTC. Translated, it gives CASTPPEGTHGYTF.

This clone has at least ten counts. V usage is TRBV15 and J usage is TRBJ2-3, with TRBD1 matching over 10 bases. Trimming removed 5 bases from V and 6 bases from J; junction bases left unmatched: 11. There are 16 residues in the CDR3. Germline-derived CDR1 and CDR2 are LNHNV and YYDKDF (reference sequence). The CDR3 DNA sequence: TGTGCCACCAGCCAACCGGGACAGGGGCTCGCGGATACGCAGTATTTT. Protein: CATSQPGQGLADTQYF.

This clone was found once. This chain connects TRBV13 to TRBJ2-1; TRBD2 agrees at 9 bases. V gave up 6 bases and J gave up 2 bases; unmatched junction bases: 8. This CDR3 comprises 16 residues. CDR1 and CDR2 (germline): PRHDT, FYEKMQ (reference sequence). The CDR3 region has the DNA TGTGCCAGCAGTATGGGTAGCGGGGGCGCCTACAATGAGCAGTTCTTC. Translated, it gives CASSMGSGGAYNEQFF. The full variable domain, rest sourced from reference TRBV13 and TRBJ2-1, is AAGVIQSPRHLIKEKRETATLKCYPIPRHDTVYWYQQGPGQDPQFLISFYEKMQSDKGSIPDRFSAQQFSDYHSELNMSSLELGDSALYFCASSMGSGGAYNEQFFGPGTRLTVL.

This chain's CDR3 is CASSPDRVEAFF. CDR3 DNA sequence: TGTGCCAGCAGTCCGGACAGGGTTGAAGCTTTCTTT. V and J are TRBV14 and TRBJ1-1, with 8 positions matching TRBD1. This CDR3 comprises 12 residues. J gave up 7 bases and V 6 bases, and 4 bases lay outside the gene matches. Germline lookup yields CDR1 SGHDN and CDR2 FVKESK.

This chain joins TRBV4-3 and TRBJ1-2, with D tentatively TRBD1 (6 bases). V dropped 1 base and J dropped 3 bases, with 18 bases sitting between them. Germline-derived CDR1 and CDR2 are LGHNA and YSLEER. The CDR3 runs to 17 residues. The CDR3 reads CASSQGRGAGRDYGYTF. The CDR3, as DNA: TGCGCCAGCAGCCAAGGAAGGGGGGCAGGGAGGGACTATGGCTACACCTTC.

The chain carries TRBV28 and TRBJ2-1; the match to TRBD2 covers 14 bases. V shed 2 bases, J shed 10 bases, and the junction held 7 bases outside the gene matches. This CDR3 has 16 residues. The germline gives CDR1 MDHEN, CDR2 SYDVKM. The CDR3 coding sequence is TGTGCCAGCAGTTTAAGGGGACTAGCGGGAGTTCGGGAGCAGTTCTTC. This translates into CASSLRGLAGVREQFF.

The CDR3 sequence is CASSLDGKVAGPQETQYF. The CDR3 DNA reads as TGTGCCAGCAGCCTTGACGGAAAAGTGGCGGGACCCCAAGAGACCCAGTACTTC. The rearrangement uses TRBV7-2 and TRBJ2-5; possibly TRBD2 for D (6 bases). Germline assignment: CDR1 SGHTA and CDR2 FQGNSA. Trimming took 5 bases from V and 1 from J, leaving 23 bases between them. The CDR3 is 18 amino acids. Full variable domain (remainder filled in from reference TRBV7-2 and TRBJ2-5): GAGVSQSPSNKVTEKGKDVELRCDPISGHTALYWYRQSLGQGLEFLIYFQGNSAPDKSGLPSDRFSAERTGGSVSTLTIQRTQQEDSAVYLCASSLDGKVAGPQETQYFGPGTRLLVL.

This clone was observed a handful of times. The J gene is TRBJ2-1, the V gene TRBV5-1; 9 positions agree with TRBD2. CDR1 and CDR2 from the germline V gene are SGHRS and YFSETQ. V lost 0 bases to trimming and J lost 0 bases; unmatched junction nucleotides: 16. The CDR3 is made up of 21 amino acids. The CDR3 loop is CASSLVSTWASGVFSYNEQFF. The CDR3, as DNA: TGCGCCAGCAGCTTGGTTTCGACTTGGGCTAGCGGGGTATTCTCCTACAATGAGCAGTTCTTC.

The chain has TRBV9 and TRBJ2-2; 8 bases agree with TRBD1. CDR3 length equals 15 residues. The junction had 5 bases not matched to a gene; V was cut back by 4 bases and J by 3 bases. From germline, CDR1 is SGDLS and CDR2 YYNGEE. Here the CDR3 DNA reads TGTGCCAGCAGCCCAAAGACAGGGGACACCGGGGAGCTGTTTTTT. Its translation: CASSPKTGDTGELFF.

The chain recombines TRBV20-1 with TRBJ1-2; D is unclear. The CDR3 extends over 11 amino acids. Germline CDR1 and CDR2: DFQATT and SNEGSKA (reference sequence). With 4 bases removed from V and 5 bases from J, the gap between germline ends came to 8 bases. CDR3 amino acids: CSAINPYGYTF. The DNA of the CDR3 is TGCAGTGCTATAAATCCTTATGGCTACACCTTC.

V is TRBV7-8 and J is TRBJ1-6; 9 nucleotides agree with TRBD1. There are 15 residues in the CDR3. The germline V gene encodes CDR1 SGHVS and CDR2 FQNEAQ. Trimming cost V 3 bases and J 7 bases; bases outside gene matches: 4. The CDR3, as DNA: TGTGCCAGCAGCTTCCAGACAGGGGGAAATTCACCCCTCCACTTT. Amino acid sequence: CASSFQTGGNSPLHF.

The chain is built from TRBV6-6 and TRBJ1-1; no reliable D call. Trimming shortened V by 5 bases and J by 3 bases, and 10 bases separated the two germline ends. The CDR3 runs to 13 residues. The germline V gene encodes CDR1 MNHNY and CDR2 SVGAGI (reference sequence). CDR3 residues: CASSRGVDTEAFF. The CDR3 DNA follows: TGTGCCAGCAGTCGAGGAGTGGACACTGAAGCTTTCTTT.

The chain uses TRBV29-1 and TRBJ2-1; D is uncertain. CDR3 length equals 12 residues. In germline, CDR1 is SQVTM, CDR2 ANQGSEA. The ends were cut back, 1 base at V and 5 bases at J, with 6 bases in the middle. The CDR3: CSVEARNNEQFF. As DNA, the CDR3 is TGCAGCGTTGAAGCCAGAAACAATGAGCAGTTCTTC.

The chain uses TRBV28 and TRBJ1-1; 9 bases are shared with TRBD1. The germline CDR1 and CDR2 sequences are MDHEN and SYDVKM. The CDR3 covers 15 residues. V lost 5 bases, J lost 1 base, and 5 bases stayed unmatched. This CDR3 is CASSPWDRANTEAFF. The CDR3 DNA sequence: TGTGCCAGCAGTCCGTGGGACAGGGCGAACACTGAAGCTTTCTTT.

The chain carries TRBV9 and TRBJ1-4; 8 bases are a match to TRBD1. Germline V gene sequence: CDR1 SGDLS, CDR2 YYNGEE. CDR3 length: 13 residues. V trimming: 8 bases; J trimming: 5 bases; junction bases outside the gene matches: 5. The CDR3 loop reads CARMDRENEKLFF. DNA of the CDR3: TGTGCCAGAATGGACAGGGAAAATGAAAAACTGTTTTTT.

CDR3 bases: TGTGCCAGTAGCCCCGGGACCCAACTAGCGGGGAACATTCAGTACTTC. Amino acids: CASSPGTQLAGNIQYF. This sequence joins TRBV19 and TRBJ2-4, with TRBD2 matching over 10 bases. Germline values: CDR1 LNHDA, CDR2 SQIVND (reference sequence). The CDR3 is 16 amino acids. Trimming took 6 bases from V and 7 from J; bases not matched to a gene: 12.

The CDR3 reads CASSYSPGGGYTF. The CDR3 DNA follows: TGTGCCAGCAGTTACTCGCCCGGAGGTGGCTACACCTTC. V usage is TRBV6-6 and J usage is TRBJ1-2; D is undetermined. V was clipped by 0 bases and J by 7 bases, with 9 bases between them. The CDR3 covers 13 residues. CDR1 MNHNY and CDR2 SVGAGI come from the germline V gene (reference sequence).

The genes are TRBV5-5 and TRBJ2-7, with 11 bases aligning to TRBD2. This CDR3 spans 12 amino acids. The ends lost 3 bases at V and 7 bases at J; junction bases unmatched: 0. Germline V gene lookup returns CDR1 SGHKS and CDR2 YYEKEE (reference sequence). The CDR3 bases are TGTGCCAGCAGCTCTAGCGGGAGGGAGCAGTACTTC. This translates into CASSSSGREQYF.

J is TRBJ1-2 and V is TRBV7-9, with D unresolved. The germline gives CDR1 SEHNR, CDR2 FQNEAQ (reference sequence). V lost 1 base to trimming and J lost 5 bases, with 11 bases between them. There are 14 residues in the CDR3. The CDR3 DNA follows: TGTGCCAGCAGCTTAGGCGGTCAAAATTATGGCTACACCTTC. Its translation is CASSLGGQNYGYTF.

V is TRBV19 and J is TRBJ2-1; 8 bases are shared with TRBD2. The CDR3 runs to 14 residues. The V gene end was trimmed by 7 bases and the J gene end by 4 bases; junction bases not matched to a gene: 6. The V gene's germline CDR1 is LNHDA and CDR2 SQIVND (reference sequence). The CDR3 sequence is CASTAGLAYNEQFF. CDR3 nucleotide sequence: TGTGCCAGTACCGCCGGACTAGCTTACAATGAGCAGTTCTTC.

The V call is TRBV6-5, the J call TRBJ1-5, with 7 bases that match TRBD1. Germline lookup yields CDR1 MNHEY and CDR2 SVGAGI. With V trimmed by 6 bases and J by 2 bases, 7 bases remained unmatched. This CDR3 region has 15 residues. In nucleotides, the CDR3 is TGTGCCAGCAGAAGACAGGGAAAGGGCAATCAGCCCCAGCATTTT. This sequence encodes CASRRQGKGNQPQHF.

The CDR3, as DNA: TGTGCCAGCAGTTTTCCGGGACTAACAGAGACCCAGTACTTC. Translated, it gives CASSFPGLTETQYF. The chain links TRBV28 to TRBJ2-5; TRBD2 agrees at 7 bases. The CDR3 loop spans 14 amino acids. The J segment lost 4 bases and the V segment lost 3 bases, leaving 5 bases of the junction unmatched. Germline V lookup: CDR1 MDHEN, CDR2 SYDVKM.